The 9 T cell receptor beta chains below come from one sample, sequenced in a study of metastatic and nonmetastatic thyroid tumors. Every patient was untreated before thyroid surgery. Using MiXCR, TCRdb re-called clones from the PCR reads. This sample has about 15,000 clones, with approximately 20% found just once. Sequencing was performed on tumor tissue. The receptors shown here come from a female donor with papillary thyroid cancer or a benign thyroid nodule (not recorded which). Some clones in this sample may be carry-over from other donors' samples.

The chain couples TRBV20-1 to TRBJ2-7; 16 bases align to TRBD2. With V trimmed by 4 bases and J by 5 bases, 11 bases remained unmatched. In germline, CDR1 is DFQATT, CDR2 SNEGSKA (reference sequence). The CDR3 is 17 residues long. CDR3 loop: CSATKGTSGRAVNEQYF. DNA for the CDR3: TGCAGTGCTACGAAAGGGACTAGCGGGAGGGCGGTTAACGAGCAGTACTTC.

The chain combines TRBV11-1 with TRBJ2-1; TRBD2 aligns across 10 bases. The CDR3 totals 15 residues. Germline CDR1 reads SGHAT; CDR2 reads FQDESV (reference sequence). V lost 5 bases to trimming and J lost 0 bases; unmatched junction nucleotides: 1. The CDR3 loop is CASSTSGASYNEQFF. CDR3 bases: TGTGCCAGCAGCACTAGCGGGGCCTCCTACAATGAGCAGTTCTTC.

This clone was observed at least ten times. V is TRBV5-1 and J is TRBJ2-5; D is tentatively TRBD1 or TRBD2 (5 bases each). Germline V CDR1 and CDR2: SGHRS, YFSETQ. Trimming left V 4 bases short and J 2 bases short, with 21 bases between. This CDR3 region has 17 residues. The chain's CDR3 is CASSGGTVSAVQETQYF. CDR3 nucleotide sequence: TGCGCCAGCAGCGGGGGTACAGTGTCAGCTGTTCAAGAGACCCAGTACTTC.

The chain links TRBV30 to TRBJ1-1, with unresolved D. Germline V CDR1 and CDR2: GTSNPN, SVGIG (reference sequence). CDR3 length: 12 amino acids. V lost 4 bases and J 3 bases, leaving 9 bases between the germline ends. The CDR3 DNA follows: TGTGCCTGGAAGCATTTGGACACTGAAGCTTTCTTT. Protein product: CAWKHLDTEAFF.

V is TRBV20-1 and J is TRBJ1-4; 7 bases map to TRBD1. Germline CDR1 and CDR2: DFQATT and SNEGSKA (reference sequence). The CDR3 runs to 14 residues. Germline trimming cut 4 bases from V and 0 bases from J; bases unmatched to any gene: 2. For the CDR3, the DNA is TGCAGTGCTACCGGGACAGCAACTAATGAAAAACTGTTTTTT. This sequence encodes CSATGTATNEKLFF.

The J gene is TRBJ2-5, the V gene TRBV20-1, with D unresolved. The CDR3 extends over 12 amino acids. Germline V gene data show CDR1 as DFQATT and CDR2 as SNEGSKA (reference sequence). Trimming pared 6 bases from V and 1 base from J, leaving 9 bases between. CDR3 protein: CSARAAQETQYF. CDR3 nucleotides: TGCAGTGCACGTGCCGCCCAAGAGACCCAGTACTTC.

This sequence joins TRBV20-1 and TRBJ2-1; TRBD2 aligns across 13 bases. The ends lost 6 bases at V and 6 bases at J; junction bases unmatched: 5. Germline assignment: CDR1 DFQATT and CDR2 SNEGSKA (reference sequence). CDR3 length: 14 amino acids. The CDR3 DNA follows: TGCAGTGCCTGGACTAGCGGGGGCCTCAATGAGCAGTTCTTC. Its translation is CSAWTSGGLNEQFF.

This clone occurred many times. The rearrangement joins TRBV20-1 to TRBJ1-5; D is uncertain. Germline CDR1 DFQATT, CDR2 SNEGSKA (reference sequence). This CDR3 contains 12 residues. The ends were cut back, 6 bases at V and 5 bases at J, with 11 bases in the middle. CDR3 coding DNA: TGCAGTGCACAGTCACCCGATCAGCCCCAGCATTTT. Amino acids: CSAQSPDQPQHF.

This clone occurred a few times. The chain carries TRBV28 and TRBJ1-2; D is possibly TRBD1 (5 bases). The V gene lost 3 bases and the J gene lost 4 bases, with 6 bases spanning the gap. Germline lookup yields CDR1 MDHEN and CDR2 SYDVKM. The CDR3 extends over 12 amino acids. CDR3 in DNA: TGTGCCAGCAGTTTCAGGGCCTATGGCTACACCTTC. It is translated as CASSFRAYGYTF.